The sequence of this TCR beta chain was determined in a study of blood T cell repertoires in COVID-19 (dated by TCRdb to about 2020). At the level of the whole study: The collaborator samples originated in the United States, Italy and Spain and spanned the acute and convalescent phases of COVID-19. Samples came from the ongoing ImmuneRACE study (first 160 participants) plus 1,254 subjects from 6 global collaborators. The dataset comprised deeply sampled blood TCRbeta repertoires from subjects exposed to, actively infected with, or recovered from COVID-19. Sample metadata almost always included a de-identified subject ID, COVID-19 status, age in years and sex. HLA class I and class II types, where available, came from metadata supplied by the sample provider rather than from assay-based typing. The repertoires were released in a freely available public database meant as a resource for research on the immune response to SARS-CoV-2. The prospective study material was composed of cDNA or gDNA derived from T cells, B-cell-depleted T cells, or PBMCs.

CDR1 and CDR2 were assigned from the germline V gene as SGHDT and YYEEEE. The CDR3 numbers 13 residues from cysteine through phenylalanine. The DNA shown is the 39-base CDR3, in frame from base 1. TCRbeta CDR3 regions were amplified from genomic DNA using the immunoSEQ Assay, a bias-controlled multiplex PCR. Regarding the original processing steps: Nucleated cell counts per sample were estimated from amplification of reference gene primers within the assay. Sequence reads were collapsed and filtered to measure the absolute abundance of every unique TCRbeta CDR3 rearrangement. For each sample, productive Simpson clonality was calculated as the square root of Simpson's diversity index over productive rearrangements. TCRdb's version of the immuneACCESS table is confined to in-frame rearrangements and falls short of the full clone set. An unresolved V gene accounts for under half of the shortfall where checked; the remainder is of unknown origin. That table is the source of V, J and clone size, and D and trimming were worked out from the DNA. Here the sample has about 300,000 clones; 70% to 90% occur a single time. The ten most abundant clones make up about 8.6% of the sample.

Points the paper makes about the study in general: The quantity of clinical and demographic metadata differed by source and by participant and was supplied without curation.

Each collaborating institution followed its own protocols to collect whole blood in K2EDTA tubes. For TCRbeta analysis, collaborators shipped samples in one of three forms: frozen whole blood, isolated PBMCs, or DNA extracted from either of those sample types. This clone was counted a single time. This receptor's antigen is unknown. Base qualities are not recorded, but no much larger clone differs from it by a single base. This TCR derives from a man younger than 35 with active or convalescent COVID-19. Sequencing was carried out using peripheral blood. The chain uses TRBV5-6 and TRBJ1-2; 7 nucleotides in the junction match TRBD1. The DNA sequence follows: TGTGCTAGCTTAGTAGGGGGCGACTATGGCTACACCTTC. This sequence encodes CASLVGGDYGYTF.